This TCR beta chain was retrieved from a study of identical twins. This clonotype was seen at least ten times. Its antigen remains unknown. Broader study findings: With abundant cord blood beta clonotypes, insertions were fewer; memory repertoires showed no such pattern.

In TCRdb, the 5' RACE reads were re-called with MiXCR into one record per CDR3 protein. The table shows more than 400,000 distinct CDR3 sequences, with about 16% occurring only once. These same records also appear under a second study, on yellow fever vaccine responses in identical twins.

Material for sequencing was CD4+ T cells sorted from blood. This TCR derives from a woman aged 18-29 years in good health.

CDR3 nucleotides: TGTGCCAGCAGCTTAGAGAACACCCGGGGCCCCTACGAGCAGTACTTC. Encoded protein: CASSLENTRGPYEQYF. This sequence joins TRBV7-2 and TRBJ2-7; D tentatively reads TRBD1 or TRBD2 (5 bases each). Germline values: CDR1 SGHTA, CDR2 FQGNSA. The CDR3 is 16 amino acids. With 1 base removed from V and 2 bases from J, the gap between germline ends came to 15 bases. The full variable domain, its missing parts supplied by reference TRBV7-2 and TRBJ2-7, is GAGVSQSPSNKVTEKGKDVELRCDPISGHTALYWYRQSLGQGLEFLIYFQGNSAPDKSGLPSDRFSAERTGGSVSTLTIQRTQQEDSAVYLCASSLENTRGPYEQYFGPGTRLTVT.